This entry is about one T cell receptor (beta chain). As yet, its antigen is unknown. The source of the sample is a study of blood T cells in healthy people across ages. The study, taken as a whole, reports: Measured against age, TCR beta diversity per million T cells decreased in a roughly linear manner. PBMC samples, being unsorted, prevented any conclusive comparison of naive and antigen-experienced cells.

The CDR3 extends over 13 amino acids. V was cut by 3 bases and J by 4 bases, with 7 bases left in between. Germline V gives CDR1 SGHTA, CDR2 FQGNSA. Then a second PCR, running about 7 to 11 cycles, was carried out with a sample-barcoded 5' primer and a J-beta primer mix. Unique molecular identifiers of 12 random nucleotides labeled each cDNA. Every sample returned 2.5 million or more CDR3-containing paired-end reads. TCRdb processed the 5' RACE reads anew with MiXCR; each CDR3 protein has one entry. This table has hundreds of thousands of distinct CDR3 sequences, around half appearing once. Sequencing was performed on blood. The rearrangement links TRBV7-2 to TRBJ1-5; D ambiguous. This receptor was identified in an older woman in good health. CDR3 sequence reads: CASSFSRNQPQHF. The CDR3 DNA is TGTGCCAGCAGCTTTTCCCGAAATCAGCCCCAGCATTTT.